The present entry profiles one T cell receptor beta chain with its context. Its specificity is unknown. This sample is part of a study of T cell responses to AZD1222 COVID-19 vaccine. Using immunoSEQ multiplex PCR, the repertoire was profiled, and TCRdb retains in-frame clones only, with some absent. The table shows approximately 190,000 clones, with almost 95% occurring only once. Study-wide results and limits: Two AZD1222 administrations were followed by greater Spike-specific TCR breadth and depth.

Sequenced here: peripheral blood, sampled on day 0 of AZD1222 vaccination. The TCR was taken from an adult in good health.

In DNA form, the CDR3 reads TGTGCCAGCAGCAGGGACAGGGGGTCATTAGGTGAAAAACTGTTTTTT. Residues: CASSRDRGSLGEKLFF. J is TRBJ1-4 and V is TRBV2; 11 nucleotides agree with TRBD1. Germline trimming cut 6 bases from V and 7 bases from J; bases unmatched to any gene: 10. The CDR3 extends over 16 amino acids. From germline, CDR1 is SNHLY and CDR2 FYNNEI.